The entry below gives a single T cell receptor beta chain sequence along with its context. Its antigen is undetermined. V dropped 5 bases and J dropped 5; count of bases not matched to a gene: 9. This CDR3 spans 15 amino acids. Germline CDR1 reads MDHEN; CDR2 reads SYDVKM. This entry belongs to a study of T cells in Graves' hyperthyroidism and ophthalmopathy. Study-level findings and limits: Blood samples included most of the expanded thyroid clonotypes exceeding 0.001.

Amplification of TCR beta CDR3 regions was performed using RNA transcripts as template. The HTBI primer set drove a first-round RT-PCR of the TCR CDR3. TCRdb re-analysed the multiplex PCR reads in MiXCR, keeping a single row per CDR3 protein. The sample has about 520,000 distinct CDR3 sequences, about 20% seen once. Clinicians diagnosed patients from clinical symptoms, serum thyroxine and TRAb, thyroid ultrasound and orbital computed tomography. The chain employs TRBV28 and TRBJ2-5; 9 bases are shared with TRBD1. The TCR originated in a young man with Graves' hyperthyroidism. The sequencing sample was made of blood. This CDR3 reads CASSPPQGAGETQYF. CDR3 bases: TGTGCCAGCAGTCCCCCACAGGGGGCAGGGGAGACCCAGTACTTC. The full variable domain, rest sourced from reference TRBV28 and TRBJ2-5, is DVKVTQSSRYLVKRTGEKVFLECVQDMDHENMFWYRQDPGLGLRLIYFSYDVKMKEKGDIPEGYSVSREKKERFSLILESASTNQTSMYLCASSPPQGAGETQYFGPGTRLLVL.